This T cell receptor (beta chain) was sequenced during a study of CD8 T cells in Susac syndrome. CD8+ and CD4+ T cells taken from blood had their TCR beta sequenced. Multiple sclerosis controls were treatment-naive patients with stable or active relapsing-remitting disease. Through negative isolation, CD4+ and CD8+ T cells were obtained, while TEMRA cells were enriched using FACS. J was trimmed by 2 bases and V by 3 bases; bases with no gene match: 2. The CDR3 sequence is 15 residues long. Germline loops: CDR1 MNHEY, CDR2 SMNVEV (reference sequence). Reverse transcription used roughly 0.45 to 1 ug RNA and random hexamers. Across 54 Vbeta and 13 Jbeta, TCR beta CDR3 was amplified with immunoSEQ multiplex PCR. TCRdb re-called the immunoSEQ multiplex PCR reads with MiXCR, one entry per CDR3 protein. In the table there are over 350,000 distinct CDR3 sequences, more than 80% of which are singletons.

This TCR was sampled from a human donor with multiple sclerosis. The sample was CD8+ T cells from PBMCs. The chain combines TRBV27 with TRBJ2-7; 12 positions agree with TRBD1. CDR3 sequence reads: CASSFGTGGPYEQYF. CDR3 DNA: TGTGCCAGCAGTTTCGGGACAGGGGGCCCCTACGAGCAGTACTTC.